Listed below are T cell receptor beta chains from one sample, sequenced in a study of shared clonotypes between healthy human individuals. Data came from immunoSEQ multiplex PCR; TCRdb stores just in-frame clones and leaves some out. The sample contains 2 million to 3 million clones, roughly 93% of which appear only once. The specimen was naive CD4+ T cells from PBMCs. Receptor source: a man younger than 30 in good health. Some clones in this sample may be carry-over from other donors' samples. Each CDR3 is given with its conserved first and last residue. Fields, in order: J gene, clone size, V gene, D gene, CDR3 length, CDR3 protein, CDR3 DNA. A D gene is named only where the DNA matches it firmly. A row's size may be missing; if present it is once, few, many or a size class.

j_gene: TRBJ2-1
abundance: .
v_gene: TRBV5-1
d_gene: TRBD2
len: 15
CDR3aa: CASSSAGTSRNEQFF
CDR3nt: TGCGCCAGCAGCTCCGCCGGGACTAGCCGCAATGAGCAGTTCTTC

j_gene: TRBJ1-2
abundance: .
v_gene: TRBV6-4
d_gene: .
len: 14
CDR3aa: CASSDSEGWYGYTF
CDR3nt: TGTGCCAGCAGTGACTCGGAGGGCTGGTATGGCTACACCTTC

j_gene: TRBJ1-6
abundance: .
v_gene: TRBV30
d_gene: TRBD1
len: 14
CDR3aa: CAWREGQINSPLHF
CDR3nt: TGTGCCTGGAGGGAGGGACAGATTAATTCACCCCTCCACTTT

j_gene: TRBJ2-2
abundance: .
v_gene: TRBV28
d_gene: TRBD2
len: 14
CDR3aa: CASSSVGGTGELFF
CDR3nt: TGTGCCAGCAGTTCAGTGGGAGGGACCGGGGAGCTGTTTTTT

j_gene: TRBJ1-1
abundance: .
v_gene: TRBV30
d_gene: .
len: 13
CDR3aa: CAWSDQTATEAFF
CDR3nt: TGTGCCTGGAGTGACCAGACGGCGACTGAAGCTTTCTTT

j_gene: TRBJ2-7
abundance: .
v_gene: TRBV5-4
d_gene: TRBD2
len: 16
CDR3aa: CASSLGTSGHSYEQYF
CDR3nt: TGTGCCAGCAGCCTAGGGACTAGCGGACACTCCTACGAGCAGTACTTC

j_gene: TRBJ2-7
abundance: .
v_gene: TRBV30
d_gene: .
len: 14
CDR3aa: CASNKASLPYEQYF
CDR3nt: TGTGCCTCGAATAAGGCCTCCCTCCCCTACGAGCAGTACTTC

j_gene: TRBJ1-3
abundance: .
v_gene: TRBV19
d_gene: .
len: 16
CDR3aa: CASSDHGISSGNTIYF
CDR3nt: TGTGCCAGTAGTGATCACGGTATCTCCTCTGGAAACACCATATATTTT

j_gene: TRBJ2-5
abundance: .
v_gene: TRBV6-1
d_gene: .
len: 14
CDR3aa: CASSSMTVQETQYF
CDR3nt: TGTGCCAGCAGTTCGATGACAGTCCAAGAGACCCAGTACTTC

j_gene: TRBJ2-3
abundance: .
v_gene: TRBV11-2
d_gene: .
len: 15
CDR3aa: CASSLGGEGTDTQYF
CDR3nt: TGTGCCAGCAGCTTAGGGGGAGAGGGCACAGATACGCAGTATTTT

j_gene: TRBJ2-7
abundance: .
v_gene: TRBV28
d_gene: TRBD1
len: 14
CDR3aa: CASISNRGPYEQYF
CDR3nt: TGTGCCAGCATCAGCAACAGGGGACCCTACGAGCAGTACTTC

j_gene: TRBJ2-7
abundance: .
v_gene: TRBV25-1
d_gene: TRBD1
len: 13
CDR3aa: CASSADRGYEQYF
CDR3nt: TGTGCCAGCAGTGCGGACAGGGGCTACGAGCAGTACTTC

j_gene: TRBJ1-2
abundance: .
v_gene: TRBV6-5
d_gene: TRBD1
len: 14
CDR3aa: CASRPRTGRDGYTF
CDR3nt: TGTGCCAGCAGACCCAGGACAGGGCGTGATGGCTACACCTTC

j_gene: TRBJ2-3
abundance: .
v_gene: TRBV2
d_gene: .
len: 14
CDR3aa: CASGISSGTDTQYF
CDR3nt: TGTGCCAGCGGTATTTCTAGCGGCACAGATACGCAGTATTTT

j_gene: TRBJ1-4
abundance: .
v_gene: TRBV27
d_gene: .
len: 16
CDR3aa: CASSFRRTSTNEKLFF
CDR3nt: TGTGCCAGCAGTTTCCGGAGAACTTCAACTAATGAAAAACTGTTTTTT

j_gene: TRBJ2-2
abundance: .
v_gene: TRBV11-3
d_gene: TRBD2
len: 16
CDR3aa: CASSSGTSGRAGELFF
CDR3nt: TGTGCCAGCAGCTCCGGGACTAGCGGGAGGGCCGGGGAGCTGTTTTTT

j_gene: TRBJ1-2
abundance: .
v_gene: TRBV28
d_gene: TRBD1
len: 19
CDR3aa: CASSLPFLARTGDNYGYTF
CDR3nt: TGTGCCAGCAGTTTACCCTTTTTAGCCAGGACAGGGGATAACTATGGCTACACCTTC

j_gene: TRBJ2-2
abundance: .
v_gene: TRBV28
d_gene: TRBD1
len: 18
CDR3aa: CASTIPPGQGGRNGELFF
CDR3nt: TGTGCCAGCACAATTCCCCCGGGACAGGGGGGTCGGAACGGGGAGCTGTTTTTT

j_gene: TRBJ2-4
abundance: .
v_gene: TRBV2
d_gene: .
len: 13
CDR3aa: CASSERSKNIQYF
CDR3nt: TGTGCCAGCAGTGAGCGCAGCAAAAACATTCAGTACTTC

j_gene: TRBJ2-5
abundance: .
v_gene: TRBV5-1
d_gene: TRBD1
len: 16
CDR3aa: CASRLGGTGLSETQYF
CDR3nt: TGCGCCAGCAGACTGGGGGGGACAGGGCTATCTGAGACCCAGTACTTC

j_gene: TRBJ1-1
abundance: once
v_gene: TRBV2
d_gene: .
len: 18
CDR3aa: CASSEAIPGGAGTAEAFF
CDR3nt: TGTGCCAGCAGTGAAGCGATTCCGGGAGGGGCAGGGACGGCTGAAGCTTTCTTT

j_gene: TRBJ2-3
abundance: .
v_gene: TRBV14
d_gene: .
len: 15
CDR3aa: CASSQLLAPADTQYF
CDR3nt: TGTGCCAGCAGCCAACTCCTAGCGCCAGCAGATACGCAGTATTTT

j_gene: TRBJ2-3
abundance: .
v_gene: TRBV11-3
d_gene: .
len: 15
CDR3aa: CASSLDFGIGDTQYF
CDR3nt: TGTGCCAGCAGCTTAGATTTCGGGATCGGAGATACGCAGTATTTT

j_gene: TRBJ2-3
abundance: .
v_gene: TRBV27
d_gene: .
len: 14
CDR3aa: CASSLAGRADTQYF
CDR3nt: TGTGCCAGCAGTTTAGCGGGGCGCGCAGATACGCAGTATTTT

j_gene: TRBJ2-4
abundance: .
v_gene: TRBV5-1
d_gene: .
len: 16
CDR3aa: CASSPAPGTYKNIQYF
CDR3nt: TGCGCCAGCAGCCCCGCCCCCGGGACCTACAAAAACATTCAGTACTTC

j_gene: TRBJ1-5
abundance: .
v_gene: TRBV6-6
d_gene: TRBD1
len: 15
CDR3aa: CASSSDRGSNQPQHF
CDR3nt: TGTGCCAGCAGTTCGGACAGGGGGAGCAATCAGCCCCAGCATTTT

j_gene: TRBJ2-7
abundance: .
v_gene: TRBV29-1
d_gene: TRBD1
len: 13
CDR3aa: CSVEFVQGSEQYF
CDR3nt: TGCAGCGTTGAATTTGTACAGGGGAGCGAGCAGTACTTC